The 32 T cell receptor beta chains in this list originate from one sample, sequenced in a study of human T cells and chemical hapten exposure (dated by TCRdb to about 2021). Libraries were built with RACE. The data were produced on a NextSeq 500. TCRdb applied fastp at Q25 and MiXCR to the public reads, then kept only in-frame beta chains. Each CDR3 protein gets just one entry, which takes the most common genes and DNA from the rows behind it. Within this sample are about 46,000 distinct CDR3 sequences, with 3.5% to 4.5% of them counted one time only. Clones ranked in the top ten supply 1.5% to 2% of the sample. The sample's time point label is to be understood as: healthy volunteer bleed at 2 weeks. Total RNA was isolated from unfractionated whole blood collected in Tempus Blood RNA tubes. The sample taken for sequencing was whole blood. Every receptor here comes from a female donor in good health. Some clones in this sample may be carry-over from other donors' samples.

This clonotype was seen more than once but under ten times. This chain uses TRBV7-2 with TRBJ2-5; 15 nucleotides match TRBD2. The CDR3 extends over 15 amino acids. J was trimmed by 4 bases and V by 4 bases; bases with no gene match: 1. Germline-derived CDR1 and CDR2 are SGHTA and FQGNSA. DNA for the CDR3: TGTGCCAGCAGCTCGGGACTAGCGGGGGGAGAGACCCAGTACTTC. Amino acids: CASSSGLAGGETQYF.

This clonotype was observed at least ten times. The J gene is TRBJ1-3, the V gene TRBV20-1; D not resolved. This CDR3 region has 15 residues. The V gene lost 1 base and the J gene lost 0 bases, with 10 bases spanning the gap. Looked up from germline, CDR1 is DFQATT and CDR2 is SNEGSKA (reference sequence). CDR3 bases: TGCAGTGCTAGAGTAGAAACGTACTCTGGAAACACCATATATTTT. Translating gives CSARVETYSGNTIYF.

This clonotype was detected only a few times. The CDR3 does not close with the conserved phenylalanine or tryptophan, likely indicating a read error. The CDR3 region is CASSEESGQFYGYTL. DNA of the CDR3: TGTGCCAGCAGTGAGGAGAGCGGTCAATTCTATGGCTACACCCTC. The chain is built from TRBV2 and TRBJ1-2; D gene ambiguous. The V gene lost 3 bases and the J gene lost 4 bases, with 15 bases spanning the gap. This CDR3 has 15 amino acids. In germline, CDR1 is SNHLY, CDR2 FYNNEI.

In its sample, this clonotype was seen many times. The rearrangement uses TRBV14 and TRBJ2-7; D gene ambiguous. Germline CDR1 is SGHDN and CDR2 is FVKESK. The CDR3 loop spans 14 amino acids. With 2 bases removed from V and 7 bases from J, the gap between germline ends came to 15 bases. The CDR3 region has the DNA TGTGCCAGCAGCCAACGGCTACCCCCTTGGGAGCAGTACTTC. It yields the protein CASSQRLPPWEQYF.

This clonotype has at least ten counts. V usage is TRBV7-3 and J usage is TRBJ2-3, with unresolved D. The ends were cut back, 5 bases at V and 5 bases at J, with 8 bases in the middle. The CDR3 consists of 12 residues. Germline V gives CDR1 SGHTA, CDR2 FQGTGA. In nucleotides, the CDR3 is TGTGCCAGCAGCCCCCTTGGAGATACGCAGTATTTT. Amino acid sequence: CASSPLGDTQYF.

The table lists this clonotype with many counts. V and J are TRBV6-6 and TRBJ2-7, with TRBD1 identical over 8 bases. The CDR3 contains 14 residues. V was clipped by 8 bases and J by 2 bases; unmatched bases: 8. The germline V gene encodes CDR1 MNHNY and CDR2 SVGAGI (reference sequence). The CDR3: CASSPGQAAYEQYF. CDR3 coding DNA: TGTGCCAGCTCCCCGGGACAGGCGGCCTACGAGCAGTACTTC.

This clonotype appeared many times. The chain joins TRBV4-1 to TRBJ1-5, with a possible D match to TRBD1 (6 bases). The CDR3 extends over 15 amino acids. V shed 0 bases and J shed 2 bases, with 8 bases lying between them. Per germline, CDR1 MGHRA and CDR2 YSYEKL. CDR3 protein: CASSQDTGRNQPQHF. The CDR3 DNA is TGCGCCAGCAGCCAAGATACAGGGCGCAATCAGCCCCAGCATTTT.

This chain connects TRBV25-1 to TRBJ1-4; no firm D call. Germline CDR1 and CDR2: MGHDK and SYGVNS. Trimming removed 6 bases from V and 7 bases from J, with 12 bases in between. The CDR3 length is 13 residues. CDR3 in amino acids: CASREDNGEKLFF. In DNA, the CDR3 is TGTGCCAGCAGGGAGGATAACGGTGAAAAACTGTTTTTT.

This clonotype occurred many times. V is TRBV7-9 and J is TRBJ2-1; 11 bases map to TRBD2. J gave up 4 bases and V 1 base, and 18 bases lay outside the gene matches. There are 21 residues in the CDR3. Germline V gives CDR1 SEHNR, CDR2 FQNEAQ (reference sequence). The CDR3 loop is CASSLEGAILAGGLVYNEQFF. In DNA, the CDR3 is TGTGCCAGCAGCTTAGAGGGGGCAATCCTAGCGGGGGGCCTCGTTTACAATGAGCAGTTCTTC.

This clonotype was seen a few times. This chain links TRBV7-6 with TRBJ2-1, with TRBD2 as a possible D gene (7 bases). V was trimmed by 3 bases and J by 2 bases, leaving 14 bases between them. The CDR3 has 16 amino acids. CDR1 and CDR2 (germline): SGHVS, FNYEAQ. CDR3: CASSFGLGGAYNEQFF. The CDR3 nucleotides read TGTGCCAGCAGCTTTGGTCTAGGGGGGGCCTACAATGAGCAGTTCTTC.

This clonotype was detected many times. This chain joins TRBV20-1 and TRBJ1-5; 8 bases map to TRBD1. Germline V gives CDR1 DFQATT, CDR2 SNEGSKA (reference sequence). Unmatched junction bases numbered 7, after V lost 6 bases and J lost 3 bases. The CDR3 is 14 amino acids. The chain's CDR3 is CSASDRDFNQPQHF. CDR3 DNA sequence: TGCAGTGCATCGGACAGGGATTTCAATCAGCCCCAGCATTTT.

This clonotype was seen at least ten times. The rearrangement links TRBV20-1 to TRBJ2-1; D is perhaps TRBD1 (6 bases). Germline loops: CDR1 DFQATT, CDR2 SNEGSKA (reference sequence). CDR3 length equals 15 residues. The V end lost 0 bases, the J end lost 8 bases, and 17 bases lay between the germline ends. In nucleotides, the CDR3 is TGCAGTGCTAGAGATTTGTTGGGGGCCGGACATGAGCAGTTCTTC. It is translated as CSARDLLGAGHEQFF.

This clonotype has at least ten counts. This rearrangement joins TRBV7-2 to TRBJ1-1; possible D gene TRBD1, 5 bases. In germline, CDR1 is SGHTA, CDR2 FQGNSA. Trimming stripped 3 bases from V and 1 base from J, with 15 bases between. This CDR3 contains 16 residues. CDR3 sequence (DNA): TGTGCCAGCAGCTTCTCCCTGGGGCAGCAGAACACTGAAGCTTTCTTT. The encoded protein is CASSFSLGQQNTEAFF.

This clonotype was seen a handful of times. The chain employs TRBV29-1 and TRBJ1-1; 9 bases match TRBD1. The CDR3 length is 14 residues. Germline values: CDR1 SQVTM, CDR2 ANQGSEA. Trimming removed 6 bases from V and 1 base from J; junction bases left unmatched: 6. CDR3 coding DNA: TGCAGCGTGGGGCAACAGGGGGCGAACACTGAAGCTTTCTTT. Translated: CSVGQQGANTEAFF.

This clonotype was detected many times. V gene TRBV25-1 combines with J gene TRBJ1-2; D possibly corresponds to TRBD1 (5 bases). CDR1 is MGHDK and CDR2 is SYGVNS in the germline V gene. This CDR3 has 13 residues. Trimming cost V 5 bases and J 3 bases, with 10 bases left between them. The DNA for the CDR3 is TGTGCCAGCAGTCCGGACACATACTATGGCTACACCTTC. Translating gives CASSPDTYYGYTF.

The table lists this clonotype with many counts. This sequence joins TRBV20-1 and TRBJ1-1, with D unclear. Germline V gives CDR1 DFQATT, CDR2 SNEGSKA (reference sequence). The CDR3 consists of 13 residues. The germline V and J ends were trimmed by 6 bases and 0 bases, with 11 bases remaining between them. The CDR3 bases are TGCAGTGCGCCTGACCAAATGAACACTGAAGCTTTCTTT. Translating gives CSAPDQMNTEAFF.

This clonotype was detected ten times or more. This chain links TRBV5-6 with TRBJ2-3; D unclear. This CDR3 has 15 amino acids. V dropped 2 bases and J dropped 0 bases, with 10 bases sitting between them. In germline, CDR1 is SGHDT, CDR2 YYEEEE. CDR3 sequence (DNA): TGTGCCAGCAGCTTAGTACACGCTAGCACAGATACGCAGTATTTT. The encoded protein is CASSLVHASTDTQYF.

Points on this clonotype: With a much larger clone just one base away, this may be a read error. The CDR3 region has the DNA TGCGCCAGCAGGGAATCGGCGCGGGGCACCGGGGAGCTGTTTTTT. Its protein product is CASRESARGTGELFF. The rearrangement joins TRBV5-1 to TRBJ2-2; D is perhaps TRBD2 (6 bases). Trimming removed 5 bases at V and 4 bases at J, with 15 bases between. There are 15 residues in the CDR3. In germline, CDR1 is SGHRS, CDR2 YFSETQ.

This clonotype was detected ten times or more. The CDR3: CASTTGTDNSPLHF. CDR3 sequence (DNA): TGTGCCAGCACCACCGGGACAGATAATTCACCCCTCCACTTT. The chain joins TRBV6-5 to TRBJ1-6, with 7 bases identical to TRBD1. Trimming at V came to 7 bases and at J to 5 bases, leaving 5 bases not matched to a gene. The germline CDR1 and CDR2 sequences are MNHEY and SVGAGI. CDR3 length: 14 residues.

This clonotype was seen many times. The genes are TRBV12-3 or TRBV12-4 and TRBJ2-2; 7 nucleotides agree with TRBD1. This CDR3 region has 15 residues. The ends lost 5 bases at V and 4 bases at J; junction bases unmatched: 7. The CDR3 nucleotides are TGTGCCAGCAGTGTAGAGACAGGGTTCACCGGGGAGCTGTTTTTT. It encodes CASSVETGFTGELFF.

The chain joins TRBV6-2 or TRBV6-3 to TRBJ1-2, with D maybe TRBD1 (6 bases). Germline CDR1 MNHEY, CDR2 SVGEGT. This CDR3 contains 13 residues. V was cut by 3 bases and J by 6 bases, with 11 bases left in between. CDR3: CASSYSHRDGYTF. The CDR3 DNA is TGTGCCAGCAGTTATTCTCACAGGGATGGCTACACCTTC.

Ten or more counts support this clonotype. V usage is TRBV24-1 and J usage is TRBJ1-4; 8 bases align to TRBD1. With V trimmed by 3 bases and J by 8 bases, 7 bases remained unmatched. From germline, CDR1 is KGHDR and CDR2 SFDVKD. The CDR3 length is 15 residues. The chain's CDR3 is CATSDPGQEGEKLFF. The CDR3 bases are TGTGCCACCAGTGATCCGGGACAGGAGGGAGAAAAACTGTTTTTT.

This clonotype appeared many times. This chain uses TRBV20-1 with TRBJ1-2; 7 bases are a match to TRBD1. The germline CDR1 and CDR2 sequences are DFQATT and SNEGSKA (reference sequence). The CDR3 has 13 residues. V dropped 4 bases and J dropped 2; count of bases not matched to a gene: 4. CDR3 loop: CSATDRTNYGYTF. The CDR3 nucleotides are TGCAGTGCTACGGACAGGACGAACTATGGCTACACCTTC.

This clonotype was recorded at least ten times. The J gene is TRBJ1-1, the V gene TRBV10-2; 10 positions match TRBD1. Trimming at V came to 4 bases and at J to 4 bases, leaving 0 bases not matched to a gene. There are 13 residues in the CDR3. Germline-derived CDR1 and CDR2 are WSHSY and SAAADI. This CDR3 reads CASSGQGATEAFF. CDR3 nucleotides: TGCGCCAGCAGTGGACAGGGGGCCACTGAAGCTTTCTTT.

This clonotype is deemed medium-sized. The chain carries TRBV29-1 and TRBJ2-3, with 7 bases aligning to TRBD1. With V trimmed by 7 bases and J by 14 bases, 12 bases remained unmatched. CDR3 length equals 11 residues. Germline V gives CDR1 SQVTM, CDR2 ANQGSEA. In DNA form, the CDR3 reads TGCAGCGCCACGTCCGGGACAGACCTGTATTTT. Translating it yields CSATSGTDLYF.

This clonotype was observed at least ten times. The chain uses TRBV12-3 or TRBV12-4 and TRBJ1-5; D is unresolved. The CDR3 contains 13 residues. V was pared by 1 base and J by 5 bases, with 6 bases between. The CDR3 spells CASSLDSYQPQHF. The CDR3 DNA sequence: TGTGCCAGCAGTTTAGACAGCTATCAGCCCCAGCATTTT.

A few counts support this clonotype. The chain employs TRBV3-1 and TRBJ2-7, with 10 bases aligning to TRBD2. After removal of 2 bases from V and 3 bases from J, the junction contained 7 bases not matched to a gene. This CDR3 region has 16 residues. The germline V gene has CDR1 LGHDT and CDR2 YNNKEL (reference sequence). Here the CDR3 DNA reads TGTGCCAGCAGCCAAAGGACCGGGACTAGCGTCTACGAGCAGTACTTC. Residues: CASSQRTGTSVYEQYF.

This clonotype was counted only a few times. The CDR3 region has the DNA TGTGCCAGCAGAAGAAGCGGGGGGCCATACAATGAGCAGTTCTTC. It encodes CASRRSGGPYNEQFF. The chain has TRBV6-1 and TRBJ2-1; TRBD2 agrees at 9 bases. The junction had 7 bases not matched to a gene; V was cut back by 6 bases and J by 4 bases. The CDR3 sequence is 15 residues long. Germline CDR1 reads MNHNS; CDR2 reads SASEGT.

In this sample, this clonotype turned up many times. J is TRBJ2-3 and V is TRBV9, with D tentatively TRBD2 (7 bases). Germline V gene data show CDR1 as SGDLS and CDR2 as YYNGEE. Trimming shortened V by 2 bases and J by 4 bases, and 14 bases separated the two germline ends. There are 15 residues in the CDR3. The CDR3 reads CASSVRGATPDTQYF. The DNA for the CDR3 is TGTGCCAGCAGCGTCCGGGGGGCAACTCCAGATACGCAGTATTTT. Looking up the rest from reference TRBV9 and TRBJ2-3 gives the full variable domain: DSGVTQTPKHLITATGQRVTLRCSPRSGDLSVYWYQQSLDQGLQFLIQYYNGEERAKGNILERFSAQQFPDLHSELNLSSLELGDSALYFCASSVRGATPDTQYFGPGTRLTVL.

This clonotype was recorded at least ten times. The gene calls are TRBV11-2 and TRBJ2-1; 8 bases fit TRBD2. The CDR3 loop spans 15 amino acids. After removal of 1 base from V and 8 bases from J, the junction contained 7 bases not matched to a gene. CDR1 is SGHAT, CDR2 FQNNGV, per germline. The CDR3 sequence: CASSLAAGVVDEQFF. The CDR3 region has the DNA TGTGCCAGCAGCTTAGCAGCGGGGGTGGTGGATGAGCAGTTCTTC. Combining the CDR3 with reference TRBV11-2 and TRBJ2-1 gives the whole variable domain EAGVAQSPRYKIIEKRQSVAFWCNPISGHATLYWYQQILGQGPKLLIQFQNNGVVDDSQLPKDRFSAERLKGVDSTLKIQPAKLEDSAVYLCASSLAAGVVDEQFFGPGTRLTVL.

The chain is built from TRBV18 and TRBJ1-1; 7 bases agree with TRBD1. The CDR3 extends over 16 amino acids. Germline lookup yields CDR1 KGHSH and CDR2 LQKENI. The junction had 8 bases not matched to a gene; V was cut back by 3 bases and J by 1 base. The CDR3 DNA reads as TGTGCCAGCTCACCCCGACAGGGATGGGGGAACACTGAAGCTTTCTTT. As protein: CASSPRQGWGNTEAFF.

This clonotype appeared many times. The chain has TRBV25-1 and TRBJ1-2; D is unresolved. The CDR3 sequence is 11 residues long. Trimming pared 4 bases from V and 8 bases from J, leaving 8 bases between. Germline V gives CDR1 MGHDK, CDR2 SYGVNS. CDR3 nucleotide sequence: TGTGCCAGCAGTGTAAGAGGCGGCTACACCTTC. It specifies CASSVRGGYTF.